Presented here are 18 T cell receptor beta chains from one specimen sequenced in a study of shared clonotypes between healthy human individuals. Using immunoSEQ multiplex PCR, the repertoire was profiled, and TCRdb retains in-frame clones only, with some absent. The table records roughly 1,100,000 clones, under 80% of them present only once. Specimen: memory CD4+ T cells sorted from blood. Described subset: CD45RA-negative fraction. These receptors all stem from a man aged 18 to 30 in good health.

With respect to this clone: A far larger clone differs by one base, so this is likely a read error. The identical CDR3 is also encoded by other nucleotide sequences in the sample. The chain's CDR3 is CASSPGLAGTDTQYF. In DNA form, the CDR3 reads TGCGCCAGCAGCCCCGGACTAGCGGGGACAGATACGCAGTATTTT. The J gene is TRBJ2-3, the V gene TRBV4-1; 12 bases fit TRBD2. The length of the CDR3 is 15 residues. The V gene end was trimmed by 4 bases and the J gene end by 3 bases; junction bases not matched to a gene: 2. Germline V gene lookup returns CDR1 MGHRA and CDR2 YSYEKL.

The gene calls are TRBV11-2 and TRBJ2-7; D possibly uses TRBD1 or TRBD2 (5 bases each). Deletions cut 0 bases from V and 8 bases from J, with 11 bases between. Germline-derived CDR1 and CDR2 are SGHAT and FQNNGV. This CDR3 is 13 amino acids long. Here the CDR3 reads CASSLEGPPKQYF. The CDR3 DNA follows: TGTGCCAGCAGCTTAGAGGGACCGCCCAAGCAGTACTTC.

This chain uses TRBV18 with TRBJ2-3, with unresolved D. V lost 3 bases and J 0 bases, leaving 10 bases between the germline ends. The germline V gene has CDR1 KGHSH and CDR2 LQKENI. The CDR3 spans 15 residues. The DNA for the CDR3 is TGTGCCAGCTCACCCCCGGCGCCTAGCACAGATACGCAGTATTTT. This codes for CASSPPAPSTDTQYF.

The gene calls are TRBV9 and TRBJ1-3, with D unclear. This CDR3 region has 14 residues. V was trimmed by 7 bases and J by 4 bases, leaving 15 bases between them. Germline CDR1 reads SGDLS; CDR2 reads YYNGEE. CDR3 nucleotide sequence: TGTGCCAGCTCCGGGGATACGAGGGGAAACACCATATATTTT. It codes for CASSGDTRGNTIYF.

DNA of the CDR3: TGTGCCAGCAGACTAGCGGGTACCACCGGGGAGCTGTTTTTT. Its translation: CASRLAGTTGELFF. V is TRBV11-2 and J is TRBJ2-2; TRBD2 matches 9 bases. The CDR3 is made up of 14 amino acids. V lost 6 bases, J lost 4 bases, and 3 bases stayed unmatched. Germline V gives CDR1 SGHAT, CDR2 FQNNGV.

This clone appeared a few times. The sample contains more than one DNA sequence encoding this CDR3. CDR3 loop: CASSVGGEGYEQYF. CDR3 coding DNA: TGTGCCAGCAGCGTAGGAGGGGAAGGTTACGAGCAGTACTTC. The gene calls are TRBV9 and TRBJ2-7; D may be TRBD1 or TRBD2 (5 bases each). Trimming stripped 0 bases from V and 4 bases from J, with 11 bases between. CDR1 and CDR2 (germline): SGDLS, YYNGEE. The CDR3 sequence is 14 residues long.

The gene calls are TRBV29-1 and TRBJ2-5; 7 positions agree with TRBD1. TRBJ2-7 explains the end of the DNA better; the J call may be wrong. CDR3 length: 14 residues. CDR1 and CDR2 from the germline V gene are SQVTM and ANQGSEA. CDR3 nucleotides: TGCAGCGTTACCCTACCCCAGGGGGCCTACGAGCAGTACTTC. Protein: CSVTLPQGAYEQYF.

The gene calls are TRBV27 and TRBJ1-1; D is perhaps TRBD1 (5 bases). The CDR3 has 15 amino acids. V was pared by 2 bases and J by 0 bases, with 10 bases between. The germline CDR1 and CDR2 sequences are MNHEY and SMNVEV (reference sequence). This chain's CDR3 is CASSLSPGLNTEAFF. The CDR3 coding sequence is TGTGCCAGCAGTTTAAGTCCAGGGCTGAACACTGAAGCTTTCTTT.

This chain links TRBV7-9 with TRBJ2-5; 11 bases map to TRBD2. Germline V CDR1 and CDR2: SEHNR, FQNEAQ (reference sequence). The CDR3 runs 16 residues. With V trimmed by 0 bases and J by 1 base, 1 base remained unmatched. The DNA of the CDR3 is TGTGCCAGCAGCTTAGCGGGACTAGCGGTCCAAGAGACCCAGTACTTC. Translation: CASSLAGLAVQETQYF. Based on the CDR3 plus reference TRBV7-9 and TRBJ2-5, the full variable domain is DTGVSQNPRHKITKRGQNVTFRCDPISEHNRLYWYRQTLGQGPEFLTYFQNEAQLEKSRLLSDRFSAERPKGSFSTLEIQRTEQGDSAMYLCASSLAGLAVQETQYFGPGTRLLVL.

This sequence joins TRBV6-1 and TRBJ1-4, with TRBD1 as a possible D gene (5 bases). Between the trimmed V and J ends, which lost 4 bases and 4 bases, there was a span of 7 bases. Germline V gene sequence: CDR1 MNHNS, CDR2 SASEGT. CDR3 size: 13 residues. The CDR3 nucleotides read TGTGCCAGCAGTGGAGGGGTTAATGAAAAACTGTTTTTT. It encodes CASSGGVNEKLFF.

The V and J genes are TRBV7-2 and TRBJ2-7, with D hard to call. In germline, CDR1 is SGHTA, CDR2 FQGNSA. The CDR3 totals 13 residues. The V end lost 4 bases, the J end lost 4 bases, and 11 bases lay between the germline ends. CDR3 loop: CASSSQKQYEQYF. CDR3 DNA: TGTGCCAGCAGCTCCCAGAAGCAGTACGAGCAGTACTTC.

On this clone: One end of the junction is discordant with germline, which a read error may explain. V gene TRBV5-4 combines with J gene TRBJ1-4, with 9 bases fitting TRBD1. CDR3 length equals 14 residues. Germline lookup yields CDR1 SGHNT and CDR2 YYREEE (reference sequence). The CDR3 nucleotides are TGTGCCAGCAGCCGAGGGACAGGGAATGAAAAACTGCTTTTT. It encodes CASSRGTGNEKLLF.

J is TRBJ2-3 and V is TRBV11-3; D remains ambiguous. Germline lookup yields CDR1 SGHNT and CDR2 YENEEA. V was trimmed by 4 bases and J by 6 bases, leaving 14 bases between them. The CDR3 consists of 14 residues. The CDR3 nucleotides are TGTGCCAGCAGCTCCCGAAGAGACGGGGATACGCAGTATTTT. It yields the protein CASSSRRDGDTQYF.

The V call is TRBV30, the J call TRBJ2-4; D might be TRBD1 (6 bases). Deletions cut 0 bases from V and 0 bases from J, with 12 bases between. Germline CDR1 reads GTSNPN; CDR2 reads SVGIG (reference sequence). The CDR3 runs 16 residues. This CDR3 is CAWSVTGTLAKNIQYF. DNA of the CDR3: TGTGCCTGGAGTGTAACAGGGACCTTAGCCAAAAACATTCAGTACTTC.

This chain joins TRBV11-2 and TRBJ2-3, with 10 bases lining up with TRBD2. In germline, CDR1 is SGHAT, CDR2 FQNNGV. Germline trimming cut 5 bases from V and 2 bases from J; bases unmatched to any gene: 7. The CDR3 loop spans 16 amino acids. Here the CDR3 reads CASSGLAGVLTDTQYF. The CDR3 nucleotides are TGTGCCAGCAGCGGTCTAGCGGGAGTCCTCACAGATACGCAGTATTTT.

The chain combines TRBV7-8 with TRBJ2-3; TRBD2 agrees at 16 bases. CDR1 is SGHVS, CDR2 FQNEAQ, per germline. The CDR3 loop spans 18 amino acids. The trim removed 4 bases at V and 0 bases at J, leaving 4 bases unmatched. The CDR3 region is CASSWGLAGGLSTDTQYF. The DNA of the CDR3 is TGTGCCAGCAGCTGGGGACTAGCGGGGGGGCTTAGCACAGATACGCAGTATTTT.

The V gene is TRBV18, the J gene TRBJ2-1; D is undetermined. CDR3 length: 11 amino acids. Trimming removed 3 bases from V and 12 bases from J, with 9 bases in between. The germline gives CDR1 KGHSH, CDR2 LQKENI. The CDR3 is CASSPARVQFF. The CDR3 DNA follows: TGTGCCAGCTCACCGGCTCGGGTGCAGTTCTTC.

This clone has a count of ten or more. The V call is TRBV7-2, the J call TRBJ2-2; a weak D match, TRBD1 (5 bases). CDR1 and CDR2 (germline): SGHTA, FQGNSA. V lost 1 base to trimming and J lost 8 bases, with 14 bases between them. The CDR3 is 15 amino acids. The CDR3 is CASSLVGQGRGELFF. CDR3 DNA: TGTGCCAGCAGCTTAGTCGGGCAGGGTAGGGGGGAGCTGTTTTTT.